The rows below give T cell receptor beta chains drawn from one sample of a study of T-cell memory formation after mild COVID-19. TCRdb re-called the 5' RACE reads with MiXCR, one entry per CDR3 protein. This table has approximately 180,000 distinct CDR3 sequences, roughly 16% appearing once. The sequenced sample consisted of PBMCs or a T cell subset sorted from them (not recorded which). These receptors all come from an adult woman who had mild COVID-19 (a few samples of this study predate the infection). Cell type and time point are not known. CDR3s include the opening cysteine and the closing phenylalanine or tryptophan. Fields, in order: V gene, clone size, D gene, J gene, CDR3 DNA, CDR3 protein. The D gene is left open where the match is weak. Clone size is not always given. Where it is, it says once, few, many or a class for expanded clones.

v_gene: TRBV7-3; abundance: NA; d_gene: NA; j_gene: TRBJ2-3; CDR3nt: TGTGCCAGCAGCTCTGGGGGGGATACGCAGTATTTT; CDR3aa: CASSSGGDTQYF
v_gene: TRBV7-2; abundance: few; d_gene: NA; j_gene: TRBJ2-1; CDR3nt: TGTGCCAGCAGCTTAGCTGCGGGCCTCAGCGATCCTGAGCAGTTCTTC; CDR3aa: CASSLAAGLSDPEQFF
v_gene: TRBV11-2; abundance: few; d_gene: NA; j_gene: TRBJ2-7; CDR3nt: TGTGCCAGCAGCTTAGCACAGACCGACTACGAGCAGTACTTC; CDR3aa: CASSLAQTDYEQYF
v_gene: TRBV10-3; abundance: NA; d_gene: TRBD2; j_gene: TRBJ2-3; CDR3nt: TGTGCCATTAAGCGGGAGCGGGGCACAGATACGCAGTATTTT; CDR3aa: CAIKRERGTDTQYF
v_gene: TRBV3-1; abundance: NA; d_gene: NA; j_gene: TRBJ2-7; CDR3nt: TGTGCCAGCAGCCAACGATCCTCCTACGAGCAGTACTTC; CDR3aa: CASSQRSSYEQYF
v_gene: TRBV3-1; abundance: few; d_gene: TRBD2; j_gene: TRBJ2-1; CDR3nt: TGTGCCAGCAGCCCAAGCGGGGGAGGAAACAATGAGCAGTTCTTC; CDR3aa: CASSPSGGGNNEQFF
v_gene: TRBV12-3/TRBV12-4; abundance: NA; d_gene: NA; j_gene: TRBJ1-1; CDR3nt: TGTGCCAGCAGTTTTCAGGTGTCGGGCACTGAAGCTTTCTTT; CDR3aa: CASSFQVSGTEAFF
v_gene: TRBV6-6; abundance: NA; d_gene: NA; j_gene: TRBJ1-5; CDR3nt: TGTGCCAGCAGTTATGGGGACAGCAATCAGCCCCAGCATTTT; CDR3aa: CASSYGDSNQPQHF
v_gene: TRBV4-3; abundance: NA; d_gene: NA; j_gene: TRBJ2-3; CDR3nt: TGCGCCAGCAGCCAAGATCGTTCCCGGGCTACGCAGTATTTT; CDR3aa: CASSQDRSRATQYF
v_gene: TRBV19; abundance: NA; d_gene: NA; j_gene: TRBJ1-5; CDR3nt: TGTGCCAGCCTAGTATCGGGTTATAGCAATCAGCCCCAGCATTTT; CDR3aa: CASLVSGYSNQPQHF
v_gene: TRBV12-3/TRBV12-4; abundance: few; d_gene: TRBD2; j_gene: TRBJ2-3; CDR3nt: TGTGCCAGCAGTTTAGTTACTAGCGGGACTAGCACAGATACGCAGTATTTT; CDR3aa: CASSLVTSGTSTDTQYF
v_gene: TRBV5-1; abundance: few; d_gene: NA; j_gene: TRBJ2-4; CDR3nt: TGCGCCAGCAGCTCTCGGGAGATCGGCAAAAACATTCAGTACTTC; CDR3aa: CASSSREIGKNIQYF
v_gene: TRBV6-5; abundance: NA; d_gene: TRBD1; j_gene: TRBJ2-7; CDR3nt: TGTGCCAGCAGTGAGGACAGGGGCCCCTACGAGCAGTACTTC; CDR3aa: CASSEDRGPYEQYF
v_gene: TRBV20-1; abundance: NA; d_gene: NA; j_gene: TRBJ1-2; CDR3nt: TGCAGTGCTAGATACGGCAGGAACTATGGCTACACCTTC; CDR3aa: CSARYGRNYGYTF
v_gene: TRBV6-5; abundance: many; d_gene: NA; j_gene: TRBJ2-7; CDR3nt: TGTGCCAGCAGGCTAGAGGTCGGGGTAGGGGAGCAGTACTTC; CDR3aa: CASRLEVGVGEQYF
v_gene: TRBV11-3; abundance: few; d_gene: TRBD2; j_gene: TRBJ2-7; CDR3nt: TGTGCCAGCAGCTCGATCGTCGGGACTAGACCCTACGAGCAGTACTTC; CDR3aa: CASSSIVGTRPYEQYF
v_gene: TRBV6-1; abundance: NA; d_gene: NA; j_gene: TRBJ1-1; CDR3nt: TGTGCCAGCAGTGAAGCATGGGAAGCTTTCTTT; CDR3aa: CASSEAWEAFF
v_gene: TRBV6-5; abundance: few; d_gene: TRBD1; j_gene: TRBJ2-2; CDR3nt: TGTGCCAGCAGCCCCTCACCGGGACAGGGTACCACCGGGGAGCTGTTTTTT; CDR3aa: CASSPSPGQGTTGELFF
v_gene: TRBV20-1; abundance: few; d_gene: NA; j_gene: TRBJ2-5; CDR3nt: TGCAGTGCTAGGTCCGGGACAAGCCAAGAGACCCAGTACTTC; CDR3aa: CSARSGTSQETQYF
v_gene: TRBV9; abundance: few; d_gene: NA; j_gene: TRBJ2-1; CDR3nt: TGTGCCAGCAGCGCGCCCCGGGTAGAGCCCAGCTCCTACAATGAGCAGTTCTTC; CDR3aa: CASSAPRVEPSSYNEQFF
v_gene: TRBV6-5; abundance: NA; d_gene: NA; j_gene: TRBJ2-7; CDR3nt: TGTGCCAGCAACCCCTCCCCCCCGCGCTCCTACGAGCAGTACTTC; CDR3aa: CASNPSPPRSYEQYF
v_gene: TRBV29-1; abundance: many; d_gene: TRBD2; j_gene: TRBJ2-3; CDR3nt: TGCAGCGTCACGCTAAAGTGGGCCGCGGGAGCAGATACGCAGTATTTT; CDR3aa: CSVTLKWAAGADTQYF
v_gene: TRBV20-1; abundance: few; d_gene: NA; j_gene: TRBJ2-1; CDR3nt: TGCAGTGCTAGAGTGGGGCGGGCTGCCTACAATGAGCAGTTCTTC; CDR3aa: CSARVGRAAYNEQFF
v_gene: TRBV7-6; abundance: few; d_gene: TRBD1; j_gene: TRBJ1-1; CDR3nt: TGTGCCAGCAGTCCTGGGACAGGGTCGCCTGAAGCTTTCTTT; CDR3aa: CASSPGTGSPEAFF
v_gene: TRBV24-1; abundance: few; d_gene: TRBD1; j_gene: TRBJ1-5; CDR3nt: TGTGCCACCAGTGAGGGGGGAACAGGGGGCAATCAGCCCCAGCATTTT; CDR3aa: CATSEGGTGGNQPQHF
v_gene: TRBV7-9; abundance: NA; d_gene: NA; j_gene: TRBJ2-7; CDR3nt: TGTGCCAGCAGCTTAGCTTCTGAGCTGGGCGAGCAGTACTTC; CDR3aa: CASSLASELGEQYF
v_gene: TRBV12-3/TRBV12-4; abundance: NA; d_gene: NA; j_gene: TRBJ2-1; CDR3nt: TGTGCCAGTAGGAGCCCGGACATCTACAATGAGCAGTTCTTC; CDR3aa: CASRSPDIYNEQFF
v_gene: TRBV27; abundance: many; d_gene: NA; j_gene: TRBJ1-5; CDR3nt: TGTGCCAGCAGTCTGGGATATAGCAATCAGCCCCAGCATTTT; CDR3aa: CASSLGYSNQPQHF
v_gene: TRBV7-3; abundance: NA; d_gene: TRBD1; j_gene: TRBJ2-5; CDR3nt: TGTGCCAGCAGTCCCCAGACAGGGGATTCCACCCAGTACTTC; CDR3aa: CASSPQTGDSTQYF
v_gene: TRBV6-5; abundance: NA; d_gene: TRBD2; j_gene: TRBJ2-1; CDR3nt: TGTGCCAGCAGCTCCCGACGCGGGACTAGCGGGAGGCTGGATGAGCAGTTCTTC; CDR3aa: CASSSRRGTSGRLDEQFF
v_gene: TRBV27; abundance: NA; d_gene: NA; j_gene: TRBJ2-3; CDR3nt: TGTGCCAGCCCCCAGGAGGGAAGCACAGATACGCAGTATTTT; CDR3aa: CASPQEGSTDTQYF
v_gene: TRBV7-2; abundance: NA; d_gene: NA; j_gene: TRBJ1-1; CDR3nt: TGTGCCAGCAGCTTAGAGTCAGGCCCGGTTCCATTCTTT; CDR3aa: CASSLESGPVPFF
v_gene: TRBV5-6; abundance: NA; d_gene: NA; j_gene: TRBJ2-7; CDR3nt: TGTGCCAGCAGCTTGTTCGGGACGGAGTCCTACGAGCAGTACTTC; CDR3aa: CASSLFGTESYEQYF
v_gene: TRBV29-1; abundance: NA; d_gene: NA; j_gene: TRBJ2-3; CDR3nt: TGCAGCGTTGATATCCGGGGCACAGATACGCAGTATTTT; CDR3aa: CSVDIRGTDTQYF
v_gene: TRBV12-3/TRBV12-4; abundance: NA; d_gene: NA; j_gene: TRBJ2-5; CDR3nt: TGTGCCAGCAGGACCATCCAAGAGACCCAGTACTTC; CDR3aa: CASRTIQETQYF
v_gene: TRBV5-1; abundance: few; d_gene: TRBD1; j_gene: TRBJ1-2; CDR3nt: TGCGCCAGCAGCTCGACAGGGATCCATGGCTACACCTTC; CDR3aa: CASSSTGIHGYTF
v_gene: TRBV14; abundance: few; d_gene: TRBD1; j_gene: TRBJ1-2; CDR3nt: TGTGCCAGCAGCCAACGGTCAGGGGGCTTCCGTGGCTACACCTTC; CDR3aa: CASSQRSGGFRGYTF
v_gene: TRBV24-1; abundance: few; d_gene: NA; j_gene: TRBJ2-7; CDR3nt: TGTGCCACCAGTGAAGGCTCCTCGATCTACGAGCAGTACTTC; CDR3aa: CATSEGSSIYEQYF
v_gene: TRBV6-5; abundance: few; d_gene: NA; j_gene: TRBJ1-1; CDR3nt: TGTGCCAGCAGTACGGATGCGGTGGGGGGCACTGAAGCTTTCTTT; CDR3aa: CASSTDAVGGTEAFF
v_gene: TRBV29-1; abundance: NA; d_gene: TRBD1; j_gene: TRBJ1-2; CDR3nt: TGCAGCGTTCGGACAGGGTCGGATGGCTACACCTTC; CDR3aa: CSVRTGSDGYTF
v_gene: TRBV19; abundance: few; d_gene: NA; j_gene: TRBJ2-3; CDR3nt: TGTGCCAGTAGTTCCCGGGGAGGTGGCACAGATACGCAGTATTTT; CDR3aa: CASSSRGGGTDTQYF
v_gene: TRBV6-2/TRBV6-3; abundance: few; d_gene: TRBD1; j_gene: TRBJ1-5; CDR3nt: TGTGCCAGCAGAAAAGGGACAGCGAATCAGCCCCAGCATTTT; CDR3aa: CASRKGTANQPQHF
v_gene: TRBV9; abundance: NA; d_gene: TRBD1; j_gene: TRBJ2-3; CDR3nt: TGTGCCAGCAGCGTTGTGACAGGGAATGCAGATACGCAGTATTTT; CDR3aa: CASSVVTGNADTQYF